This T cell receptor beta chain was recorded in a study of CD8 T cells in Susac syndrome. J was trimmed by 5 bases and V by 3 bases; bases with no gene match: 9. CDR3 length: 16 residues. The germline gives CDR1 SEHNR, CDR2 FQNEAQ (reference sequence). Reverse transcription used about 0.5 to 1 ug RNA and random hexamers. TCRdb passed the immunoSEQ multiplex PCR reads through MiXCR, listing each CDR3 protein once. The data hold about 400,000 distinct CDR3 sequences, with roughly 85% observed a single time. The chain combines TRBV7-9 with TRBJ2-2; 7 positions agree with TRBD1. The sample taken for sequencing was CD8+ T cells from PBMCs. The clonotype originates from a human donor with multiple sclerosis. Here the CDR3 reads CASSFPGTVGTGELFF. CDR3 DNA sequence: TGTGCCAGCAGCTTTCCCGGGACAGTGGGAACCGGGGAGCTGTTTTTT. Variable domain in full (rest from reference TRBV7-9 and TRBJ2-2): DTGVSQNPRHKITKRGQNVTFRCDPISEHNRLYWYRQTLGQGPEFLTYFQNEAQLEKSRLLSDRFSAERPKGSFSTLEIQRTEQGDSAMYLCASSFPGTVGTGELFFGEGSRLTVL.